The 31 T cell receptor beta chains listed next were all sequenced from one sample in a study of blood T cell repertoires in COVID-19. Some clones are missing from TCRdb's copy, which holds only in-frame ones; the method was immunoSEQ multiplex PCR. This sample has about 310,000 clones, with 89% found just once. What was sequenced was PBMCs or T cells enriched from blood (not recorded which). The source of these receptors is a man aged 55 to 70 who had recovered from COVID-19.

The genes are TRBV7-2 and TRBJ1-2; D might be TRBD1 (5 bases). The CDR3 has 14 amino acids. The V gene's germline CDR1 is SGHTA and CDR2 FQGNSA. Trimming took 5 bases from V and 4 from J, leaving 14 bases between them. The DNA of the CDR3 is TGTGCCAGCAGCCGGGGGGTCGGGACCTATGGCTACACCTTC. Translated, it gives CASSRGVGTYGYTF.

This sequence joins TRBV2 and TRBJ2-7, with 10 bases matching TRBD2. The germline gives CDR1 SNHLY, CDR2 FYNNEI. The junction had 9 bases not matched to a gene; V was cut back by 7 bases and J by 3 bases. This CDR3 spans 15 amino acids. For the CDR3, the DNA is TGTGCCAGCACCCTATTAGCGGGAGGCGTCTACGAGCAGTACTTC. This codes for CASTLLAGGVYEQYF.

The rearrangement links TRBV28 to TRBJ1-1, with D perhaps matching TRBD1 (6 bases). Germline CDR1 MDHEN, CDR2 SYDVKM. CDR3 size: 14 residues. Trimming cost V 1 base and J 5 bases, with 11 bases left between them. CDR3 region: CASSLLGGQTEAFF. The CDR3 DNA follows: TGTGCCAGCAGTTTATTGGGGGGGCAGACTGAAGCTTTCTTT.

CDR3 DNA sequence: TGCAGTGCTTCTGGGACAGGGGGGGTGTTTTTT. Protein: CSASGTGGVFF. The chain has TRBV20-1 and TRBJ2-2; 11 nucleotides agree with TRBD1. V dropped 5 bases and J dropped 15; count of bases not matched to a gene: 5. This CDR3 comprises 11 residues. Germline CDR1 is DFQATT and CDR2 is SNEGSKA (reference sequence).

The chain is built from TRBV6-5 and TRBJ2-1; TRBD1 matches at 7 bases. Germline CDR1 and CDR2: MNHEY and SVGAGI. CDR3 length: 15 residues. V shed 5 bases, J shed 4 bases, and the junction held 8 bases outside the gene matches. The CDR3 DNA follows: TGTGCCAGCAGTCCAGGGGGAACGGGGTACAATGAGCAGTTCTTC. Translating it yields CASSPGGTGYNEQFF.

This CDR3 reads CASSRNPGQGVESYNEQFF. The CDR3 DNA sequence: TGCGCCAGCAGCCGCAACCCGGGACAGGGGGTTGAGTCCTACAATGAGCAGTTCTTC. The rearrangement uses TRBV5-1 and TRBJ2-1, with 11 bases identical to TRBD1. The CDR3 has 19 amino acids. The germline gives CDR1 SGHRS, CDR2 YFSETQ. The V gene end was trimmed by 4 bases and the J gene end by 1 base; junction bases not matched to a gene: 13.

The chain recombines TRBV25-1 with TRBJ2-6, with D possibly TRBD2 on 5 matching bases. The V gene lost 3 bases and the J gene lost 3 bases, with 12 bases spanning the gap. Germline V gene data show CDR1 as MGHDK and CDR2 as SYGVNS. The CDR3 is 16 residues long. The chain's CDR3 is CASSDSYGSGANVLTF. The CDR3, as DNA: TGTGCCAGCAGTGATTCTTATGGGAGTGGGGCCAACGTCCTGACTTTC.

This clone was counted only a few times. The chain has TRBV18 and TRBJ1-1; TRBD1 is a possible D gene (5 bases). The germline gives CDR1 KGHSH, CDR2 LQKENI. V lost 1 base and J lost 4, with 10 bases in between. The CDR3 is 14 amino acids. CDR3 nucleotide sequence: TGTGCCAGCTCACCACGGCCACAGGCCACTGAAGCTTTCTTT. Translation: CASSPRPQATEAFF.

The chain has TRBV3-1 (or the pseudogene TRBV3-2) and TRBJ2-2; no clear D gene. Trimming removed 2 bases from V and 1 base from J, with 5 bases in between. Germline loops: CDR1 LGHDT, CDR2 YNNKEL (reference sequence). The CDR3 length is 14 residues. This CDR3 is CASSQNRNTGELFF. CDR3 DNA: TGTGCCAGCAGCCAAAACAGGAACACCGGGGAGCTGTTTTTT.

The chain joins TRBV11-2 to TRBJ2-2; possible D gene TRBD1, 5 bases. Trimming stripped 3 bases from V and 4 bases from J, with 18 bases between. Germline CDR1 and CDR2: SGHAT and FQNNGV. CDR3 length: 17 residues. The CDR3 protein is CASSFRGFREVTGELFF. CDR3 coding DNA: TGTGCCAGCAGCTTTAGAGGTTTCAGGGAAGTCACCGGGGAGCTGTTTTTT.

The chain recombines TRBV30 with TRBJ2-2, with TRBD2 identical over 7 bases. Germline assignment: CDR1 GTSNPN and CDR2 SVGIG (reference sequence). V lost 4 bases and J lost 4; bases outside the gene matches: 9. This CDR3 region has 15 residues. Here the CDR3 reads CAWTGGGLGTGELFF. The CDR3 DNA reads as TGTGCCTGGACCGGGGGAGGGTTGGGCACCGGGGAGCTGTTTTTT.

In this sample, this clone turned up once. The rearrangement links TRBV25-1 to TRBJ1-1; D uncertain. Germline assignment: CDR1 MGHDK and CDR2 SYGVNS. The CDR3 covers 18 residues. The ends were cut back, 0 bases at V and 4 bases at J, with 21 bases in the middle. CDR3 DNA: TGTGCCAGCAGTGAATACGTCGTGGTAGACGGGAACTTCACTGAAGCTTTCTTT. Its protein is CASSEYVVVDGNFTEAFF. Together with reference TRBV25-1 and TRBJ1-1, the CDR3 gives the full variable domain: EADIYQTPRYLVIGTGKKITLECSQTMGHDKMYWYQQDPGMELHLIHYSYGVNSTEKGDLSSESTVSRIRTEHFPLTLESARPSHTSQYLCASSEYVVVDGNFTEAFFGQGTRLTVV.

V usage is TRBV27 and J usage is TRBJ2-1; TRBD2 matches 8 bases. The CDR3 consists of 17 residues. The germline CDR1 and CDR2 sequences are MNHEY and SMNVEV (reference sequence). Trimming removed 2 bases from V and 3 bases from J; junction bases left unmatched: 9. The CDR3 spells CASSLMRGREGYNEQFF. The DNA for the CDR3 is TGTGCCAGCAGTTTAATGAGGGGCCGGGAGGGCTACAATGAGCAGTTCTTC.

The chain has TRBV28 and TRBJ1-5; D remains unclear. Looked up from germline, CDR1 is MDHEN and CDR2 is SYDVKM. The V gene lost 2 bases and the J gene lost 7 bases, with 12 bases spanning the gap. The CDR3 has 14 amino acids. The CDR3 DNA sequence: TGTGCCAGCAGTTTAATGATGTCGAGGCAGCCCCAGCATTTT. Translation: CASSLMMSRQPQHF.

This clone was seen only a few times. The gene calls are TRBV7-2 and TRBJ2-7; 7 bases fit TRBD2. Germline assignment: CDR1 SGHTA and CDR2 FQGNSA. The ends lost 5 bases at V and 3 bases at J; junction bases unmatched: 10. This CDR3 contains 15 residues. CDR3 coding DNA: TGTGCCAGCAGCCCGCAGGGTAGCGGGTACTACGAGCAGTACTTC. Protein sequence: CASSPQGSGYYEQYF. Variable domain in full (rest from reference TRBV7-2 and TRBJ2-7): GAGVSQSPSNKVTEKGKDVELRCDPISGHTALYWYRQSLGQGLEFLIYFQGNSAPDKSGLPSDRFSAERTGGSVSTLTIQRTQQEDSAVYLCASSPQGSGYYEQYFGPGTRLTVT.

The genes are TRBV28 and TRBJ2-1; TRBD2 matches at 7 bases. The V gene end was trimmed by 8 bases and the J gene end by 4 bases; junction bases not matched to a gene: 5. The CDR3 contains 13 residues. The germline V gene has CDR1 MDHEN and CDR2 SYDVKM. The CDR3 region is CASRTGGYNEQFF. In DNA, the CDR3 is TGTGCCAGCCGGACGGGGGGATACAATGAGCAGTTCTTC. The full variable domain, completed using reference TRBV28 and TRBJ2-1, is DVKVTQSSRYLVKRTGEKVFLECVQDMDHENMFWYRQDPGLGLRLIYFSYDVKMKEKGDIPEGYSVSREKKERFSLILESASTNQTSMYLCASRTGGYNEQFFGPGTRLTVL.

V is TRBV11-2 and J is TRBJ2-1; 16 bases match TRBD2. CDR3 length: 19 residues. The germline gives CDR1 SGHAT, CDR2 FQNNGV. V trimming: 0 bases; J trimming: 2 bases; junction bases outside the gene matches: 4. CDR3 sequence (DNA): TGTGCCAGCAGCTTAGACGCCGGGACTAGCGGGAGGGCCTACAATGAGCAGTTCTTC. Amino acid sequence: CASSLDAGTSGRAYNEQFF.

The genes are TRBV24-1 and TRBJ2-2, with D possibly matching TRBD1 (5 bases). Trimming cost V 6 bases and J 1 base, with 8 bases left between them. Germline V gene data show CDR1 as KGHDR and CDR2 as SFDVKD. This CDR3 contains 14 residues. As DNA, the CDR3 is TGTGCCACCAGTTCTGACAGGAACACCGGGGAGCTGTTTTTT. Protein product: CATSSDRNTGELFF.

This clone was recorded once. The J gene is TRBJ1-1, the V gene TRBV7-2; D gene unclear. With 5 bases removed from V and 0 bases from J, the gap between germline ends came to 19 bases. The CDR3 runs 17 residues. Germline V gene lookup returns CDR1 SGHTA and CDR2 FQGNSA. The DNA of the CDR3 is TGTGCCAGCAGCGCCCAACCGGGAACCGATCTGAACACTGAAGCTTTCTTT. Protein: CASSAQPGTDLNTEAFF.

The chain employs TRBV2 and TRBJ2-5; 10 nucleotides match TRBD1. J lost 5 bases, V lost 6 bases, and 3 bases had no gene match. CDR3 length: 13 residues. Germline V gives CDR1 SNHLY, CDR2 FYNNEI. CDR3 bases: TGTGCCAGCAGCGGACAGGGGGGGGAGACCCAGTACTTC. This gives the protein CASSGQGGETQYF.

The chain employs TRBV28 and TRBJ2-5; 11 bases align to TRBD2. CDR3 size: 14 residues. Germline V gene sequence: CDR1 MDHEN, CDR2 SYDVKM. The trim removed 9 bases at V and 1 base at J, leaving 4 bases unmatched. The CDR3 bases are TGTGCCAGTAGGACTAGCGGGTCCCAAGAGACCCAGTACTTC. This codes for CASRTSGSQETQYF.

The rearrangement links TRBV5-1 to TRBJ2-7; D might be TRBD2 (6 bases). This CDR3 is built from 14 residues. Germline V lookup: CDR1 SGHRS, CDR2 YFSETQ. Trimming shortened V by 3 bases and J by 5 bases, and 15 bases separated the two germline ends. This CDR3 reads CASSSLANTDEQYF. The DNA of the CDR3 is TGCGCCAGCAGCTCTCTAGCGAACACTGACGAGCAGTACTTC.

V and J are TRBV9 and TRBJ2-1, with TRBD2 matching 12 bases. This CDR3 spans 16 amino acids. V lost 0 bases, J lost 8 bases, and 6 bases stayed unmatched. Germline values: CDR1 SGDLS, CDR2 YYNGEE. CDR3 in amino acids: CASSVVLAGGWDEQFF. The CDR3 DNA reads as TGTGCCAGCAGCGTAGTACTAGCGGGAGGCTGGGATGAGCAGTTCTTC.

This clone was detected only once. The chain links TRBV11-2 to TRBJ2-5; possibly TRBD1 for D (5 bases). Per germline, CDR1 SGHAT and CDR2 FQNNGV. The CDR3 runs 14 residues. V was cut by 5 bases and J by 0 bases, with 10 bases left in between. The CDR3 nucleotides are TGTGCCAGCAGCGCCAGACAGTACCAAGAGACCCAGTACTTC. Residues: CASSARQYQETQYF.

V gene TRBV28 combines with J gene TRBJ1-1, with D uncertain. This CDR3 comprises 15 residues. Per germline, CDR1 MDHEN and CDR2 SYDVKM. Trimming shortened V by 5 bases and J by 1 base, and 14 bases separated the two germline ends. Here the CDR3 reads CASSLTAGGNTEAFF. For the CDR3, the DNA is TGTGCCAGCAGTCTCACTGCGGGTGGGAACACTGAAGCTTTCTTT.

CDR3 in amino acids: CASSWRTSVHEQYF. CDR3 in DNA: TGTGCCAGCAGCTGGAGGACTAGCGTCCACGAGCAGTACTTC. This sequence joins TRBV11-2 and TRBJ2-7; 9 bases are a match to TRBD2. V was pared by 4 bases and J by 5 bases, with 6 bases of the junction left unmatched. This CDR3 region has 14 residues. From germline, CDR1 is SGHAT and CDR2 FQNNGV. The whole variable domain, remainder taken from reference TRBV11-2 and TRBJ2-7, is EAGVAQSPRYKIIEKRQSVAFWCNPISGHATLYWYQQILGQGPKLLIQFQNNGVVDDSQLPKDRFSAERLKGVDSTLKIQPAKLEDSAVYLCASSWRTSVHEQYFGPGTRLTVT.

The chain combines TRBV11-2 with TRBJ1-6, with D unresolved. The CDR3 covers 13 residues. Germline CDR1 SGHAT, CDR2 FQNNGV. The V and J ends lost 3 bases and 4 bases respectively, with 4 bases between them. The CDR3 nucleotides read TGTGCCAGCAGCTTCGGGTATAATTCACCCCTCCACTTT. This translates into CASSFGYNSPLHF.

This chain uses TRBV3-1 (or the pseudogene TRBV3-2) with TRBJ2-1, with TRBD2 as a possible D gene (5 bases). The length of the CDR3 is 14 residues. Looked up from germline, CDR1 is LGHDT and CDR2 is YNNKEL (reference sequence). Between the trimmed V and J ends, which lost 4 bases and 7 bases, there was a span of 14 bases. The CDR3 spells CASSLQQTRNEQFF. The CDR3 DNA reads as TGTGCCAGCAGCCTACAACAAACTAGAAATGAGCAGTTCTTC.

The table lists this clone with a count of one. This chain joins TRBV20-1 and TRBJ1-1; TRBD1 aligns across 8 bases. The CDR3 has 11 amino acids. Per the germline V gene, CDR1 is DFQATT and CDR2 is SNEGSKA (reference sequence). J gave up 6 bases and V 6 bases, and 3 bases lay outside the gene matches. CDR3 loop: CSARGLAEAFF. DNA for the CDR3: TGCAGTGCCAGGGGGCTGGCTGAAGCTTTCTTT.

The V call is TRBV6-6, the J call TRBJ2-5; a weak D match, TRBD2 (7 bases). Germline CDR1 is MNHNY and CDR2 is SVGAGI (reference sequence). The CDR3 has 15 residues. Trimming took off 8 bases at V and 1 base at J, with 17 bases between the two ends. This CDR3 is CASVSRGGPQETQYF. The CDR3 DNA sequence: TGTGCCAGCGTCTCTAGGGGGGGCCCCCAAGAGACCCAGTACTTC.

The V and J genes are TRBV10-3 and TRBJ1-3; D perhaps matches TRBD1 (5 bases). Per germline, CDR1 ENHRY and CDR2 SYGVKD. Between the trimmed V and J ends, which lost 0 bases and 4 bases, there was a span of 7 bases. The CDR3 consists of 14 residues. As DNA, the CDR3 is TGTGCCATCAGTGAGTCGGCAGGGGGAAACACCATATATTTT. It translates to CAISESAGGNTIYF.